These 20 T cell receptor beta chains came from one sample sequenced in a study of metastatic and nonmetastatic thyroid tumors. Patients had received no treatment of any kind before thyroid surgery. TCRdb recomputed clones from the PCR reads via MiXCR. The data contain fewer than 20,000 clones, around 14% of them singletons. Material for sequencing was blood. The receptors derive from a female donor with papillary thyroid cancer or a benign thyroid nodule (not recorded which). Some clones in this sample may be carry-over from other donors' samples.

In its sample, this clone is medium-sized. The chain employs TRBV27 and TRBJ1-1, with 9 bases that match TRBD1. J was trimmed by 12 bases and V by 3 bases; bases with no gene match: 8. This CDR3 comprises 13 residues. Germline CDR1 is MNHEY and CDR2 is SMNVEV (reference sequence). CDR3 region: CASSFRRQGESFF. For the CDR3, the DNA is TGTGCCAGCAGTTTCCGCCGACAGGGGGAGTCTTTCTTT.

As concerns this clone: A much larger clone lies a single base off, so this may be a read error. The chain recombines TRBV30 with TRBJ1-4, with a tentative D call TRBD1 (5 bases). The CDR3 loop spans 15 amino acids. Germline CDR1 is GTSNPN and CDR2 is SVGIG (reference sequence). V shed 3 bases and J shed 4 bases, with 15 bases lying between them. This CDR3 reads CAWSPWGGFNEKLFF. CDR3 DNA: TGTGCCTGGAGCCCCTGGGGGGGGTTTAATGAAAAACTGTTTTTT.

As regards this clone: Since a much larger clone is just one base distant, this may be a read error. This rearrangement joins TRBV10-1 to TRBJ2-4; 10 bases fit TRBD1. Germline V gene sequence: CDR1 WNHNN, CDR2 SYGVQD (reference sequence). The CDR3 contains 18 residues. The V and J ends lost 1 base and 1 base, in that order; junction bases with no gene match: 7. The CDR3 nucleotides are TGCGCCAGCAGTGAGTACATTGGGGGACAGGGGGCCAAAAACATTCAGTACTTC. Residues: CASSEYIGGQGAKNIQYF.

This clone ranks as medium-sized. The rearrangement links TRBV6-1 to TRBJ1-2, with 7 bases aligning to TRBD1. The germline CDR1 and CDR2 sequences are MNHNS and SASEGT. The CDR3 runs to 13 residues. With V trimmed by 5 bases and J by 2 bases, 2 bases remained unmatched. Here the CDR3 DNA reads TGTGCCAGCAGTCAGGGGGTCAACTATGGCTACACCTTC. The encoded protein is CASSQGVNYGYTF.

This clone was observed many times. V usage is TRBV12-3 or TRBV12-4 and J usage is TRBJ1-3; the D is unclear. The CDR3 extends over 17 amino acids. V gave up 9 bases and J gave up 1 base, with 22 bases separating them. The CDR3 spells CASSPRSLSQSGNTIYF. The CDR3, as DNA: TGTGCCAGTTCCCCAAGGTCCCTAAGCCAATCTGGAAACACCATATATTTT.

Concerning this clone itself: The junction shows a germline mismatch at one end, possibly a read error. CDR3 in DNA: TGTGCCAGAAGTCCCTTCCTTAGCGGGACTGGAGATACGCAGTGTTTT. Amino acid sequence: CARSPFLSGTGDTQCF. This rearrangement joins TRBV12-3 or TRBV12-4 to TRBJ2-3, with 8 positions matching TRBD2. There are 16 residues in the CDR3.

This clone was detected ten times or more. This chain connects TRBV11-3 to TRBJ2-1, with 10 nucleotides matching TRBD2. Germline lookup yields CDR1 SGHNT and CDR2 YENEEA. Unmatched junction bases numbered 9, after V lost 0 bases and J lost 4 bases. There are 18 residues in the CDR3. DNA for the CDR3: TGTGCCAGCAGCTTAGATCCCTGGGCTAGCGGGGGTTACAATGAGCAGTTCTTC. It translates to CASSLDPWASGGYNEQFF.

This clone appeared many times. V usage is TRBV4-1 and J usage is TRBJ1-5, with D possibly being TRBD1 (5 bases). There are 16 residues in the CDR3. V was pared by 1 base and J by 4 bases, with 14 bases between. The V gene's germline CDR1 is MGHRA and CDR2 YSYEKL. The chain's CDR3 is CASSQVLTGDNQPQHF. The CDR3 bases are TGCGCCAGCAGCCAAGTTCTAACAGGCGATAATCAGCCCCAGCATTTT.

This clone was picked up many times. The chain links TRBV29-1 to TRBJ2-5; D possibly uses TRBD1 or TRBD2 (6 bases each). This CDR3 region has 12 residues. The V gene's germline CDR1 is SQVTM and CDR2 ANQGSEA. V lost 7 bases, J lost 3 bases, and 12 bases lay in between. The DNA of the CDR3 is TGCAGCGCCCTAAGGGGGGAAGAGACCCAGTACTTC. Residues: CSALRGEETQYF.

The gene calls are TRBV5-1 and TRBJ2-5, with 7 bases identical to TRBD2. Germline V gene sequence: CDR1 SGHRS, CDR2 YFSETQ. The CDR3 extends over 18 amino acids. Trimming took 1 base from V and 2 from J; bases not matched to a gene: 14. The CDR3 region is CASSLSALAVLHQETQYF. In nucleotides, the CDR3 is TGCGCCAGCAGCTTGTCAGCCCTAGCGGTCCTCCATCAAGAGACCCAGTACTTC.

With respect to this clone: One end of the junction does not line up with germline, which may come from a read error. The chain combines TRBV5-6 with TRBJ1-4, with 9 bases fitting TRBD1. Germline lookup yields CDR1 SGHDT and CDR2 YYEEEE. CDR3 size: 15 residues. The CDR3 loop is CASSFPGQGNEKLFF. The CDR3 nucleotides read TGTGCGAGCAGCTTCCCGGGACAGGGTAATGAAAAACTGTTTTTT.

With regard to this clone: This could be a read error, since a much larger clone is one nucleotide away. The rearrangement joins TRBV5-4 to TRBJ1-5; D gene uncertain. The CDR3 is 13 amino acids. Germline CDR1 reads SGHNT; CDR2 reads YYREEE (reference sequence). The chain's CDR3 is CANSPDPNQPQHF. CDR3 nucleotide sequence: TGTGCCAACAGCCCTGACCCTAATCAGCCCCAGCATTTT.

The chain couples TRBV7-9 to TRBJ2-2; the D is unclear. This CDR3 spans 15 amino acids. Germline V gene data show CDR1 as SEHNR and CDR2 as FQNEAQ (reference sequence). The V end was cut by 1 base, the J end by 1 base, with 7 bases between. As DNA, the CDR3 is TGTGCCAGCAGCTTAGGGGCAGAGAACACCGGGGAGCTGTTTTTT. Translation gives CASSLGAENTGELFF.

This clone occurred a few times. V usage is TRBV15 and J usage is TRBJ1-4; D may be TRBD1 (6 bases). V was shortened by 1 base and J by 7 bases, with 13 bases between the two germline ends. In germline, CDR1 is LNHNV, CDR2 YYDKDF (reference sequence). This CDR3 is built from 15 residues. CDR3 DNA: TGTGCCACCAGCAGAGGCAGGGGTGGTAGTGAAAAACTGTTTTTT. Its translation is CATSRGRGGSEKLFF.

Points on this clone: A much larger clone is a single base away; this may be a read error. The V call is TRBV10-2, the J call TRBJ1-4; weak D call: TRBD1 (5 bases). Trimming removed 5 bases at V and 4 bases at J, with 8 bases between. There are 13 residues in the CDR3. Germline loops: CDR1 WSHSY, CDR2 SAAADI. Written as DNA, the CDR3 is TGCGCCAGCAGTCCGACAGTTAATGAAAAACTGTTTTTT. Translated: CASSPTVNEKLFF.

In this sample, this clone is medium-sized. The identical CDR3 is also encoded by other nucleotide sequences in the sample. The genes are TRBV19 and TRBJ1-2; D not resolved. Germline V gives CDR1 LNHDA, CDR2 SQIVND (reference sequence). CDR3 length equals 13 residues. V gave up 5 bases and J gave up 7 bases, with 14 bases separating them. CDR3 sequence (DNA): TGTGCCAGTAGTCCAGAGGCCCGTGTTGGCTACACCTTC. Translated, it gives CASSPEARVGYTF.

The CDR3 region has the DNA TGCGCCAGCTCCCAGAGAGCGGGAGTGGGGGGCAATGAGCAGTTCTTC. Its translation is CASSQRAGVGGNEQFF. The chain joins TRBV10-1 to TRBJ2-1; 8 nucleotides agree with TRBD2. This CDR3 has 16 amino acids. V was pared by 8 bases and J by 6 bases, with 15 bases of the junction left unmatched. Germline CDR1 reads WNHNN; CDR2 reads SYGVQD (reference sequence).

The table lists this clone with many counts. The DNA of the CDR3 is TGTGCCAGCAGCTTAGATCAGGACAGGGGTACGGCGACCCAGTACTTC. Its protein is CASSLDQDRGTATQYF. V usage is TRBV11-2 and J usage is TRBJ2-5; TRBD1 matches 9 bases. V was clipped by 0 bases and J by 7 bases; unmatched bases: 9. The CDR3 has 16 amino acids. Germline values: CDR1 SGHAT, CDR2 FQNNGV.

This clone was seen ten or more times. The rearrangement links TRBV2 to TRBJ1-2; TRBD1 might be the D (6 bases). The CDR3 spans 15 residues. Germline CDR1 and CDR2: SNHLY and FYNNEI. Trimming left V 8 bases short and J 8 bases short, with 24 bases between. The CDR3: CASEKIRDTGLGYTF. The CDR3 DNA reads TGTGCCAGCGAGAAAATCCGGGACACAGGTCTGGGCTACACCTTC.

This chain connects TRBV11-3 to TRBJ2-2; a weak D match, TRBD2 (5 bases). From germline, CDR1 is SGHNT and CDR2 YENEEA. Trimming pared 2 bases from V and 2 bases from J, leaving 12 bases between. The CDR3 loop spans 16 amino acids. The CDR3 DNA reads TGTGCCAGCAGCTTATGGGCAGGAGGAAACACCGGGGAGCTGTTTTTT. Encoded protein: CASSLWAGGNTGELFF.